This T cell receptor beta chain was captured in a study of blood T cell repertoires in COVID-19. At the level of the study: Sites across the United States, Italy and Spain contributed samples from acute and convalescent COVID-19. The cDNA or gDNA used as material had been derived from T cells, B-cell-depleted T cells, or PBMCs.

Authors' methods: From reference gene primer amplification, estimates of nucleated cell counts were derived. The method was immunoSEQ multiplex PCR; TCRdb's version includes in-frame clones alone and lacks a portion of them. V, J and clone size were drawn from that table, and D and trimming were deduced from the DNA. The sample contains hundreds of thousands of clones, around nine tenths of which appear only once. V was shortened by 5 bases and J by 1 base, with 8 bases between the two germline ends. Looked up from germline, CDR1 is SGHTA and CDR2 is FQGTGA. The CDR3 length is 13 residues. The sequence was collected from a human donor in a cohort sampled during active COVID-19. The chain carries TRBV7-3 and TRBJ1-1; a possible D gene is TRBD1 (6 bases). Sequenced: peripheral blood. Written as DNA, the CDR3 is TGTGCCAGCAGCCGACAGGAGAACACTGAAGCTTTCTTT. This translates into CASSRQENTEAFF.